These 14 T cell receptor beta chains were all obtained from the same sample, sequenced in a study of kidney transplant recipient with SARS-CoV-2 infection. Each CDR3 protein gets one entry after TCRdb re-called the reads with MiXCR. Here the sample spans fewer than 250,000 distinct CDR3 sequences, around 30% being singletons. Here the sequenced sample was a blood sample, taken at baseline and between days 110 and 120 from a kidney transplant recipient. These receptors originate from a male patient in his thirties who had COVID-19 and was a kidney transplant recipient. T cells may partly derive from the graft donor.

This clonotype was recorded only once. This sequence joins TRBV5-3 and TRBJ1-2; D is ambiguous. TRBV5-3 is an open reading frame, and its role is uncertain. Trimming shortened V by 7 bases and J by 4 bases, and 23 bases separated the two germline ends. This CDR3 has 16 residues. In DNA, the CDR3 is TGTGCCAGAGGGATTAAAGTGGTGAGAAGGACCTATGGCTACACCTTC. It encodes CARGIKVVRRTYGYTF.

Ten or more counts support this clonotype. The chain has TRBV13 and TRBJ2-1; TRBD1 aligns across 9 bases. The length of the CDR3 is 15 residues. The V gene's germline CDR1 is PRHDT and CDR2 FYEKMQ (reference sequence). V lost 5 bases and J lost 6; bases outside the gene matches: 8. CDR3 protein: CASSSDRGRRNEQFF. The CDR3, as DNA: TGTGCCAGCAGCAGCGACAGGGGGAGACGCAATGAGCAGTTCTTC.

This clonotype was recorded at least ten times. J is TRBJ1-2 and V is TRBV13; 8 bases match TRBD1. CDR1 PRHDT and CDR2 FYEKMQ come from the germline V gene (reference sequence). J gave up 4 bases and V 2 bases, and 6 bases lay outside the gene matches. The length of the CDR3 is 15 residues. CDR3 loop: CASSLPTGATYGYTF. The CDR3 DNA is TGTGCCAGCAGCTTACCGACAGGGGCCACCTATGGCTACACCTTC. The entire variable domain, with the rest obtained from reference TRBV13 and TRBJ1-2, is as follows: AAGVIQSPRHLIKEKRETATLKCYPIPRHDTVYWYQQGPGQDPQFLISFYEKMQSDKGSIPDRFSAQQFSDYHSELNMSSLELGDSALYFCASSLPTGATYGYTFGSGTRLTVV.

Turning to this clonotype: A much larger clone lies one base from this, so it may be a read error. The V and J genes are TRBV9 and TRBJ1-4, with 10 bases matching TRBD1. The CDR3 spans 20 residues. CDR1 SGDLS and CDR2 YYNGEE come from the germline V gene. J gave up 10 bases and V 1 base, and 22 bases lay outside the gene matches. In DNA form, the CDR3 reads TGTGCCAGCAGCGTACATGCCGATCCGGGACAGGGGCGCGCAGGAGGAAAACTGTTTTTT. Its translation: CASSVHADPGQGRAGGKLFF. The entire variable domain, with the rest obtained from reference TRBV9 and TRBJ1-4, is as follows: DSGVTQTPKHLITATGQRVTLRCSPRSGDLSVYWYQQSLDQGLQFLIQYYNGEERAKGNILERFSAQQFPDLHSELNLSSLELGDSALYFCASSVHADPGQGRAGGKLFFGSGTQLSVL.

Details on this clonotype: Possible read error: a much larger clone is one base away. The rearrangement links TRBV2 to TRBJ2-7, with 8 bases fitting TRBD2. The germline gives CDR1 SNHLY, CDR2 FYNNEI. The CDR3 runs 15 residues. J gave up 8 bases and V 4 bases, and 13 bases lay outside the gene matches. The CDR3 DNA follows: TGTGCCAGCAGTGTTAGCGGGAAGGGATTTTCGAAGCAGTACTTC. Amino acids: CASSVSGKGFSKQYF.

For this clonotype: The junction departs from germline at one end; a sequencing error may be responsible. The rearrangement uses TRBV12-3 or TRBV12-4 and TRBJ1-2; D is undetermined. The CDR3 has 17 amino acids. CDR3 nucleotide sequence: TGTGCCAGCAGTATCGATCGCAGCTTCCGAAAGACCTATGGCCACACCTTC. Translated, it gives CASSIDRSFRKTYGHTF.

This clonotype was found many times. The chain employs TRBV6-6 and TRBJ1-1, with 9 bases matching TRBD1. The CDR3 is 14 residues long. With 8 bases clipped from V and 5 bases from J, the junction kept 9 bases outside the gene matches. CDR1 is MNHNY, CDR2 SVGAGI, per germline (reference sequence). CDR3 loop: CASEGDRGGTEAFF. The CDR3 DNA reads TGTGCCAGCGAAGGCGACAGGGGGGGAACTGAAGCTTTCTTT.

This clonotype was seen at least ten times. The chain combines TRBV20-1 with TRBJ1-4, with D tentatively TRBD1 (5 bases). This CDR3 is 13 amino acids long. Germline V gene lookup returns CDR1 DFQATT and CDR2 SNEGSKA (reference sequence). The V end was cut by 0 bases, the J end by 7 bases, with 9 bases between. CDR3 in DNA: TGCAGTGCTAGAGATCTGGGGGGTGAAAAACTGTTTTTT. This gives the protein CSARDLGGEKLFF.

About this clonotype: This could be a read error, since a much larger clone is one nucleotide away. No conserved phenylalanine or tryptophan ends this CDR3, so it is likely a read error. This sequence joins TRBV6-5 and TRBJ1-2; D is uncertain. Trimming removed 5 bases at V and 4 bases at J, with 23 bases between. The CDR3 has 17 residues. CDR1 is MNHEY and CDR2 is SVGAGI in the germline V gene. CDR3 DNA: TGTGCCAGCAGTCATGGAGTCTCTATGCGAAAGACCTATGGCTACACCCTC. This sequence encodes CASSHGVSMRKTYGYTL.

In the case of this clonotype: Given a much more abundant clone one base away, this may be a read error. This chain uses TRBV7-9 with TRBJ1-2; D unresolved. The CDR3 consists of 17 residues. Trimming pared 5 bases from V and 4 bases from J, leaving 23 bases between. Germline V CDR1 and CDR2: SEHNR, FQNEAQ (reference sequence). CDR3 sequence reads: CASSMCGYHGETYGYTF. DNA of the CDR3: TGTGCCAGCAGCATGTGTGGATACCATGGAGAGACCTATGGCTACACCTTC.

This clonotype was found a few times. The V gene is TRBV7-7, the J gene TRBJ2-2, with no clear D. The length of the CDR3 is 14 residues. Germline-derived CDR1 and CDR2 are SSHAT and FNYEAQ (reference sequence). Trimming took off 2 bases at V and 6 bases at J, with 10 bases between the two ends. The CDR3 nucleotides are TGTGCCAGCAGCTTAACCCTAGGTTCCGGGGAGCTGTTTTTT. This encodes CASSLTLGSGELFF. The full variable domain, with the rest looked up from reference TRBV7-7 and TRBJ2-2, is GAGVSQSPRYKVTKRGQDVTLRCDPISSHATLYWYQQALGQGPEFLTYFNYEAQPDKSGLPSDRFSAERPEGSISTLTIQRTEQRDSAMYRCASSLTLGSGELFFGEGSRLTVL.

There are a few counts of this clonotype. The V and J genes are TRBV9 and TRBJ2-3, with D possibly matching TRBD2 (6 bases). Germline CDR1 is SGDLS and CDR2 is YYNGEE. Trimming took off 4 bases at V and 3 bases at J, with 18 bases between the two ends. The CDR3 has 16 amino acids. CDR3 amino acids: CASSPGLLMGTDTQYF. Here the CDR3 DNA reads TGTGCCAGCAGCCCGGGACTCCTGATGGGTACAGATACGCAGTATTTT.

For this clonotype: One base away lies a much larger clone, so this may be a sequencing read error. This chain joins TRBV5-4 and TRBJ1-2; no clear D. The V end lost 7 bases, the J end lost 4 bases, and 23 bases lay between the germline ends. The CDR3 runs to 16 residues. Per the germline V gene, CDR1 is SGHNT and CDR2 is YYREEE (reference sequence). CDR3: CASLRNVPGRTYGYTF. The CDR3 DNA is TGTGCCAGCCTAAGGAACGTACCAGGAAGGACCTATGGCTACACCTTC. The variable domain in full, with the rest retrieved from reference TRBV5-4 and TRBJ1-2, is ETGVTQSPTHLIKTRGQQVTLRCSSQSGHNTVSWYQQALGQGPQFIFQYYREEENGRGNFPPRFSGLQFPNYSSELNVNALELDDSALYLCASLRNVPGRTYGYTFGSGTRLTVV.

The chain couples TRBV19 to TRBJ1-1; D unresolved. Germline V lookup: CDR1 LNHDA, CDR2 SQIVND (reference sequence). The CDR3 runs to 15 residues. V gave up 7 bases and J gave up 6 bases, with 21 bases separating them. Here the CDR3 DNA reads TGTGCCAGTACGCCCCCGGCTCCCTGGGTCGCTGAAGCTTTCTTT. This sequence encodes CASTPPAPWVAEAFF.